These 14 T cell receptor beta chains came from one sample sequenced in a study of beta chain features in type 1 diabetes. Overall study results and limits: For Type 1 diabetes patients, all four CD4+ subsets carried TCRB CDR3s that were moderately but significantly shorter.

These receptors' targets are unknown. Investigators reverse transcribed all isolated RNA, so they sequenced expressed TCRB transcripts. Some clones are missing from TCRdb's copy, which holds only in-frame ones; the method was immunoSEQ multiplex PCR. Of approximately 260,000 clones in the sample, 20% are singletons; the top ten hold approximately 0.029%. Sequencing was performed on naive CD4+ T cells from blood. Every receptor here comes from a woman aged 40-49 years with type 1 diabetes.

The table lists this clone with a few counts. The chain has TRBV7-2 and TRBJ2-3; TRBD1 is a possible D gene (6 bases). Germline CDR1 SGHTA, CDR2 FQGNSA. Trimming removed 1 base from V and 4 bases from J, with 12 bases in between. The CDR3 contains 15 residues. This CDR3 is CASSLVGQPADTQYF. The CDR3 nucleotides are TGTGCCAGCAGCTTAGTTGGACAGCCCGCAGATACGCAGTATTTT.

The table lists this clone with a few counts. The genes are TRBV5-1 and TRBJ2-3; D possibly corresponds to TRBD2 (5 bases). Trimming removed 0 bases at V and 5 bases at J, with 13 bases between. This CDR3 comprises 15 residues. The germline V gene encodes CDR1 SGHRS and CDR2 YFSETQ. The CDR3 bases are TGCGCCAGCAGCTTGGTGCGGGTCTCTCAAGATACGCAGTATTTT. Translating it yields CASSLVRVSQDTQYF.

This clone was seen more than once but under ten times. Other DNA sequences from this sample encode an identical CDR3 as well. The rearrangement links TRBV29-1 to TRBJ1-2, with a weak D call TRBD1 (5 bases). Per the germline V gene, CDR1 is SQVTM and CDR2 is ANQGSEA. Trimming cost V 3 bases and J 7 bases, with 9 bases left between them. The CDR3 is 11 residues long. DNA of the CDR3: TGCAGCGTTGACAGGGTCGGTGGCTACACCTTC. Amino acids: CSVDRVGGYTF.

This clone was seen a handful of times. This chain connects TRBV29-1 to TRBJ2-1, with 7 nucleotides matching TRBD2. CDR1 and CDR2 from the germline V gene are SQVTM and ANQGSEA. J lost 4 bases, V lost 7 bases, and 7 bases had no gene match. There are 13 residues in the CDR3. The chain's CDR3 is CSGVGSGYNEQFF. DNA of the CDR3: TGCAGCGGTGTTGGTAGCGGGTACAATGAGCAGTTCTTC.

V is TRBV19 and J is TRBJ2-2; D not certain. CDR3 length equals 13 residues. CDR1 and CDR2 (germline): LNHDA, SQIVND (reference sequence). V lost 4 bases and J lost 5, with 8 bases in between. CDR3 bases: TGTGCCAGTAGTACGGGTCCTACCGGGGAGCTGTTTTTT. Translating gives CASSTGPTGELFF.

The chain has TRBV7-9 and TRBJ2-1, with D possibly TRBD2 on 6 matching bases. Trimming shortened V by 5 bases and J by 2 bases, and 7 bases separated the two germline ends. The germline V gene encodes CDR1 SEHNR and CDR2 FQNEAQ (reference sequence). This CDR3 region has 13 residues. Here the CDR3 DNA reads TGTGCCAGCAGCGGCGGGGCCTACAATGAGCAGTTCTTC. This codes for CASSGGAYNEQFF.

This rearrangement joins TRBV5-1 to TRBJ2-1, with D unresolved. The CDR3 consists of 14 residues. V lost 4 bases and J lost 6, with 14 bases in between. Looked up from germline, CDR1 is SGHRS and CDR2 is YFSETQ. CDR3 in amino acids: CASSQSGRGNEQFF. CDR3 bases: TGCGCCAGCAGCCAATCCGGCCGCGGCAATGAGCAGTTCTTC.

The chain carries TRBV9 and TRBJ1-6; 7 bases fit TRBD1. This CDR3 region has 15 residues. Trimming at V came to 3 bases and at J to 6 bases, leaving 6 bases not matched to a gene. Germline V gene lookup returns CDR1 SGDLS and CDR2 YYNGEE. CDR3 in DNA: TGTGCCAGCAGCGGTGCCGGACAGGTTAATTCACCCCTCCACTTT. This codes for CASSGAGQVNSPLHF.

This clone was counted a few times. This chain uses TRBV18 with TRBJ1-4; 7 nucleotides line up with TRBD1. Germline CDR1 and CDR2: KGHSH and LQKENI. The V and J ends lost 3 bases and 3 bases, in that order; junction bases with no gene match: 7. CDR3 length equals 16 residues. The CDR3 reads CASSPNTQGSNEKLFF. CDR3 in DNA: TGTGCCAGCTCACCGAACACACAGGGGTCTAATGAAAAACTGTTTTTT.

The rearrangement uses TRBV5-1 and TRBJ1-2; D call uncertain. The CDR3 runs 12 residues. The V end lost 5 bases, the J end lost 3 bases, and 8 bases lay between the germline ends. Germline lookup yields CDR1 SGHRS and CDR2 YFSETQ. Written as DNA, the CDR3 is TGCGCCAGCAGGGATCAGGACTATGGCTACACCTTC. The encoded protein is CASRDQDYGYTF.

Here the CDR3 reads CASSLASGSDQPQHF. The CDR3 DNA follows: TGTGCCAGCAGCTTAGCTTCCGGGTCAGATCAGCCCCAGCATTTT. The chain couples TRBV7-2 to TRBJ1-5; D call uncertain. CDR3 size: 15 residues. CDR1 is SGHTA and CDR2 is FQGNSA in the germline V gene. V shed 0 bases and J shed 5 bases, with 11 bases lying between them.

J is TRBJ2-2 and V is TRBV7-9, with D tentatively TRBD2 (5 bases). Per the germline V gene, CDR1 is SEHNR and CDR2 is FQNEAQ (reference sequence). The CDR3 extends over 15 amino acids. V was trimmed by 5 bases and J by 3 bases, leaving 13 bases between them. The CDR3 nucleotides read TGTGCCAGCAGCCGTCTATCACTAGACACCGGGGAGCTGTTTTTT. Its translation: CASSRLSLDTGELFF.

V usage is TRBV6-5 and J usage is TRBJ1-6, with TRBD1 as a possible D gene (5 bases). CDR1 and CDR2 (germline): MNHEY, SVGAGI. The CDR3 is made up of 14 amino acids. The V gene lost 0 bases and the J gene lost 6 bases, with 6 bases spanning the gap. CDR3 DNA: TGTGCCAGCAGTTACTCGGGGCCTAATTCACCCCTCCACTTT. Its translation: CASSYSGPNSPLHF.

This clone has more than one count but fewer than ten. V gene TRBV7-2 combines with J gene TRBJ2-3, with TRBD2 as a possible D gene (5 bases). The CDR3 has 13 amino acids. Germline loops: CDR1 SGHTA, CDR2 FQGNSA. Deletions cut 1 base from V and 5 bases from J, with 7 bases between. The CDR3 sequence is CASSLGAGDTQYF. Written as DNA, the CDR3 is TGTGCCAGCAGCTTAGGGGCGGGAGATACGCAGTATTTT.